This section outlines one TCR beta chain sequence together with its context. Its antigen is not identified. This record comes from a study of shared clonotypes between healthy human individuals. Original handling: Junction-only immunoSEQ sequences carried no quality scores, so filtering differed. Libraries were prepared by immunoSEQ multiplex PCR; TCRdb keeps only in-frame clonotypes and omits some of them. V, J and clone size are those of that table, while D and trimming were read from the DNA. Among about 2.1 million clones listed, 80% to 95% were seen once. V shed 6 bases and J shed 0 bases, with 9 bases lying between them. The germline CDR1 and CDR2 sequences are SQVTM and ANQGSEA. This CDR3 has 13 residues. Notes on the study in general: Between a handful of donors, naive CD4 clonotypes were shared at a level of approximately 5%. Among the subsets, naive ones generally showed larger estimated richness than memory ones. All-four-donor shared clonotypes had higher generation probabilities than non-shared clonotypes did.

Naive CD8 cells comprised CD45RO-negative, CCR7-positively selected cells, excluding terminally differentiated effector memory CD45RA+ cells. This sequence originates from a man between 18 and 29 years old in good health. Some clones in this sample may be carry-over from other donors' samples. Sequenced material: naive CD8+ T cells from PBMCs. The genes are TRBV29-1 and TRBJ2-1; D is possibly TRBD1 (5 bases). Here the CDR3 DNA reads TGCAGCGTGGACACGAGCTCCTACAATGAGCAGTTCTTC. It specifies CSVDTSSYNEQFF.